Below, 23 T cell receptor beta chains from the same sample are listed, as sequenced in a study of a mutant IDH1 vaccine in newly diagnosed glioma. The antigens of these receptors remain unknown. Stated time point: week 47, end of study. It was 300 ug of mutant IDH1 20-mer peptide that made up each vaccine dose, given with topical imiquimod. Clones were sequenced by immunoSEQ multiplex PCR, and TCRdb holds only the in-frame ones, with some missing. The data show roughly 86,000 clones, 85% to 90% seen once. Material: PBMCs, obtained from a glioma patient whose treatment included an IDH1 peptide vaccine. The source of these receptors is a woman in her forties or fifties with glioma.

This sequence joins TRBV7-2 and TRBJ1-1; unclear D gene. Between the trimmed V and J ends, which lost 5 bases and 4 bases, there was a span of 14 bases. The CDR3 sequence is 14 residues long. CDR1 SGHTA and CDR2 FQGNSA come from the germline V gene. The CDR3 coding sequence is TGTGCCAGCAGCCGACCTATCAAGAGCACTGAAGCTTTCTTT. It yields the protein CASSRPIKSTEAFF. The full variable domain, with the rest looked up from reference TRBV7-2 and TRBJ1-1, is GAGVSQSPSNKVTEKGKDVELRCDPISGHTALYWYRQSLGQGLEFLIYFQGNSAPDKSGLPSDRFSAERTGGSVSTLTIQRTQQEDSAVYLCASSRPIKSTEAFFGQGTRLTVV.

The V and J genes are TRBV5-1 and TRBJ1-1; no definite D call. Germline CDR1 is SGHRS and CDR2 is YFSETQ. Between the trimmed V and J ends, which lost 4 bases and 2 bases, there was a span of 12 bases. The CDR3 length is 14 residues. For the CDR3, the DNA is TGCGCCAGCAGCCTCCAACTGGCCAACACTGAAGCTTTCTTT. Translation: CASSLQLANTEAFF.

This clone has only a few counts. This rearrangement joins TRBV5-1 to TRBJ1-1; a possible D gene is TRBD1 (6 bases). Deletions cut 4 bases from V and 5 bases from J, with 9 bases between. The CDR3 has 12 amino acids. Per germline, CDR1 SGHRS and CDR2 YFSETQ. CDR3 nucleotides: TGCGCCAGCAGCAGAGACAGGACTGAAGCTTTCTTT. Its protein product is CASSRDRTEAFF.

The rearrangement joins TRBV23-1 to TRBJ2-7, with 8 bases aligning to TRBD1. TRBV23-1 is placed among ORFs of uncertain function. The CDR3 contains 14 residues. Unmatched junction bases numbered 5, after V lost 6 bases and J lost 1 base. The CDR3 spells CASSPWTGSYEQYF. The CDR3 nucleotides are TGCGCCAGCAGCCCTTGGACAGGGTCCTACGAGCAGTACTTC.

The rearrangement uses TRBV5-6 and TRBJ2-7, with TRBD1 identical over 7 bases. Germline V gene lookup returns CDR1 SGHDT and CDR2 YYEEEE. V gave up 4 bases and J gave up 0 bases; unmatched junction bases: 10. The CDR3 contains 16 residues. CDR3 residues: CASSLTTGASSYEQYF. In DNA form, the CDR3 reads TGTGCCAGCAGCCTAACAACAGGGGCTAGCTCCTACGAGCAGTACTTC.

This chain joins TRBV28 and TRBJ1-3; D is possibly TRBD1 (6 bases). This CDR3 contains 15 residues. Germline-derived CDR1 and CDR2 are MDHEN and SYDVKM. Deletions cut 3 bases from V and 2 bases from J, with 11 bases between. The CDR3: CASSLDRLTGNTIYF. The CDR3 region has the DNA TGTGCCAGCAGTTTGGACAGATTAACTGGAAACACCATATATTTT.

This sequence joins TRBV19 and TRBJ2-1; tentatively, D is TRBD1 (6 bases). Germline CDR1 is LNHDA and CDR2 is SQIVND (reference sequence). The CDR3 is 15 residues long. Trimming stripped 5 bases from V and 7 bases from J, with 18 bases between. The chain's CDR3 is CASSLLGRGSNEQFF. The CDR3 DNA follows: TGTGCCAGTAGTCTCCTCGGCAGGGGATCTAATGAGCAGTTCTTC. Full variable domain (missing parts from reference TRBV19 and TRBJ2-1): DGGITQSPKYLFRKEGQNVTLSCEQNLNHDAMYWYRQDPGQGLRLIYYSQIVNDFQKGDIAEGYSVSREKKESFPLTVTSAQKNPTAFYLCASSLLGRGSNEQFFGPGTRLTVL.

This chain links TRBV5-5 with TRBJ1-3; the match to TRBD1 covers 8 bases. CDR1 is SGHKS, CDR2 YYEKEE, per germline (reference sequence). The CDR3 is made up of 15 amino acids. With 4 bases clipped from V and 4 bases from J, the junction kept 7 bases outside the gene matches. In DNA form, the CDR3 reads TGTGCCAGCAGCAAAGACAGGGGAACGGGAAACACCATATATTTT. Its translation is CASSKDRGTGNTIYF. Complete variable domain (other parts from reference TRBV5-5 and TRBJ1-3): DAGVTQSPTHLIKTRGQQVTLRCSPISGHKSVSWYQQVLGQGPQFIFQYYEKEERGRGNFPDRFSARQFPNYSSELNVNALLLGDSALYLCASSKDRGTGNTIYFGEGSWLTVV.

The CDR3 sequence is CASSPTGRDQETQYF. In nucleotides, the CDR3 is TGTGCCAGCAGCCCCACTGGGAGGGACCAAGAGACCCAGTACTTC. The V gene is TRBV28, the J gene TRBJ2-5, with 7 bases fitting TRBD2. The CDR3 sequence is 15 residues long. Germline CDR1 and CDR2: MDHEN and SYDVKM. Trimming cost V 6 bases and J 0 bases; bases outside gene matches: 7.

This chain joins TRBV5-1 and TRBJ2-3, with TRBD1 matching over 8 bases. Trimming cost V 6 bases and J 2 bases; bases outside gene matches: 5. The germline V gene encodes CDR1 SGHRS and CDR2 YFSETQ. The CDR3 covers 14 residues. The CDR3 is CASNLDRATDTQYF. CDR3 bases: TGCGCCAGCAACCTGGACAGGGCCACAGATACGCAGTATTTT.

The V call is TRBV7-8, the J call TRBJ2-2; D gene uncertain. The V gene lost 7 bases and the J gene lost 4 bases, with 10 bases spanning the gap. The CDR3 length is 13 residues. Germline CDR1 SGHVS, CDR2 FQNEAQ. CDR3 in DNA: TGTGCCAGCACCCGATTAATCACCGGGGAGCTGTTTTTT. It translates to CASTRLITGELFF.

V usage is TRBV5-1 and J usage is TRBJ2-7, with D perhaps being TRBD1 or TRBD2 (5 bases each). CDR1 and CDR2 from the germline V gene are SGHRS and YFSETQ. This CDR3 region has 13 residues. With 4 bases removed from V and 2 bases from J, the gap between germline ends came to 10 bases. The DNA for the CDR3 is TGCGCCAGCAGCAGGGACGGTACCTACGAGCAGTACTTC. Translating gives CASSRDGTYEQYF. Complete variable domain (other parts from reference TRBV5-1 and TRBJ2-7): KAGVTQTPRYLIKTRGQQVTLSCSPISGHRSVSWYQQTPGQGLQFLFEYFSETQRNKGNFPGRFSGRQFSNSRSEMNVSTLELGDSALYLCASSRDGTYEQYFGPGTRLTVT.

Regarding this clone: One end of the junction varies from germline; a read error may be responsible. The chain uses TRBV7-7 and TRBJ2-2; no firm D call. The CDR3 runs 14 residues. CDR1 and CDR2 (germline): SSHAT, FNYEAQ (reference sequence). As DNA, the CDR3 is TGTGCTAGCAGCTTACGTGGCGTTACCGGGGAGCTGTTTTTT. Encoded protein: CASSLRGVTGELFF.

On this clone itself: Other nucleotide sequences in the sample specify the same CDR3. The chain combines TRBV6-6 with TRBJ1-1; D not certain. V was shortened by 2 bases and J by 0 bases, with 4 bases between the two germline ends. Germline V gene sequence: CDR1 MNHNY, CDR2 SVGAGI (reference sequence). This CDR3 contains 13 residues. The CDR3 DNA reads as TGTGCCAGCAGTTACAGCATGAACACTGAAGCTTTCTTT. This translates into CASSYSMNTEAFF.

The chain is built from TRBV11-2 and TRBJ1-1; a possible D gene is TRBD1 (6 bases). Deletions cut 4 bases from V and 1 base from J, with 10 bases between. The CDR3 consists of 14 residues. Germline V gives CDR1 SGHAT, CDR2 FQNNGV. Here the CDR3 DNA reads TGTGCCAGCAGCTGGGACACCCCGAACACTGAAGCTTTCTTT. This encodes CASSWDTPNTEAFF.

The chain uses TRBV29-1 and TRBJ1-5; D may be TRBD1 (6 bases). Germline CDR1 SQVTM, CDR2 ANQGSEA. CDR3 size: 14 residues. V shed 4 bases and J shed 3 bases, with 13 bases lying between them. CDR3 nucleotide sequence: TGCAGCGTTGTATTACAGGGCTACAATCAGCCCCAGCATTTT. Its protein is CSVVLQGYNQPQHF. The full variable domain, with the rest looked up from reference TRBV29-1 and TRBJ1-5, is SAVISQKPSRDICQRGTSLTIQCQVDSQVTMMFWYRQQPGQSLTLIATANQGSEATYESGFVIDKFPISRPNLTFSTLTVSNMSPEDSSIYLCSVVLQGYNQPQHFGDGTRLSIL.

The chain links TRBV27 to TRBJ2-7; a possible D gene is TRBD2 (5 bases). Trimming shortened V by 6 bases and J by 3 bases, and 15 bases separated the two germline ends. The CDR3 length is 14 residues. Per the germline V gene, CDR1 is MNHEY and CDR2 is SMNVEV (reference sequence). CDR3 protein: CASRTREWSYEQYF. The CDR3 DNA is TGTGCCAGCAGAACTAGGGAGTGGAGCTACGAGCAGTACTTC.

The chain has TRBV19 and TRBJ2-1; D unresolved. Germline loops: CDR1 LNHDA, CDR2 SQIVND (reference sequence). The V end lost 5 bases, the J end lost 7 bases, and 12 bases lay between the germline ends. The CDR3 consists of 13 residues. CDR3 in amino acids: CASSPNFANEQFF. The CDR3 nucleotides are TGTGCCAGTAGTCCCAACTTCGCAAATGAGCAGTTCTTC.

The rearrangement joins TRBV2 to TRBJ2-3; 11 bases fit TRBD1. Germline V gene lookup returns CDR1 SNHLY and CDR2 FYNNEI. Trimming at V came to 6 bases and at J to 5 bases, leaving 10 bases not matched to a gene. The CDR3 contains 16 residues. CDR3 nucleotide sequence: TGTGCCAGCAGACCGGACAGGGGGCATTTGGTAGATACGCAGTATTTT. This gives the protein CASRPDRGHLVDTQYF.

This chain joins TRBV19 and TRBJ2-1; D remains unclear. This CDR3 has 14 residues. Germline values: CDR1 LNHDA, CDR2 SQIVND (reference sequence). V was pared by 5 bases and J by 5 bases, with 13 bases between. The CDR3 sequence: CASSQQPLHNEQFF. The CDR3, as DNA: TGTGCCAGTAGTCAGCAGCCGCTACACAATGAGCAGTTCTTC. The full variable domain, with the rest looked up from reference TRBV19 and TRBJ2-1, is DGGITQSPKYLFRKEGQNVTLSCEQNLNHDAMYWYRQDPGQGLRLIYYSQIVNDFQKGDIAEGYSVSREKKESFPLTVTSAQKNPTAFYLCASSQQPLHNEQFFGPGTRLTVL.

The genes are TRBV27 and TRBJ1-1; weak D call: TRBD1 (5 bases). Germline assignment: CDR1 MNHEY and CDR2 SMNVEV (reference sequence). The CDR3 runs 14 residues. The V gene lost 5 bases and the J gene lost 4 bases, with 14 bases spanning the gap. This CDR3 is CASSLVARGTEAFF. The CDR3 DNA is TGTGCCAGCAGTCTAGTGGCGAGGGGCACTGAAGCTTTCTTT.

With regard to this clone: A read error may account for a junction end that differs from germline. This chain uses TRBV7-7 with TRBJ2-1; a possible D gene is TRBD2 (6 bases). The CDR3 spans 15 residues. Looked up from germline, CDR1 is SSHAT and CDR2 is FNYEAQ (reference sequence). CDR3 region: CASSLSSGGYNEQFF. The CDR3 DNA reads TGTGCTAGCAGCTTAAGTAGCGGAGGCTACAATGAGCAGTTCTTC.

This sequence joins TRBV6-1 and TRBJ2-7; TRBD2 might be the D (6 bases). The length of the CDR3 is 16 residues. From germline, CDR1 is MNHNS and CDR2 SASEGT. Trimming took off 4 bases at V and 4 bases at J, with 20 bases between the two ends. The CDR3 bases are TGTGCCAGCAGTGCGGACCCGGGATCAGGGACTTACGAGCAGTACTTC. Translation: CASSADPGSGTYEQYF.